Shown below are 25 T cell receptor beta chains from a single sample sequenced in a study of a mutant IDH1 vaccine in newly diagnosed glioma. Regarding time point: week 23, last vaccination. Vaccination comprised doses that each held 300 ug of mutant IDH1 20-mer peptide, plus topical imiquimod. The antigens for these receptors are not known. This table comes from immunoSEQ multiplex PCR, and its TCRdb copy is limited to in-frame clones, with some not included. This sample yields some 70,000 clones, of which about 80% are seen a single time; roughly 14% belongs to the top ten. Sequencing was performed on PBMCs, taken from a glioma patient whose treatment included an IDH1 peptide vaccine. These receptor sequences come from a man between 18 and 35 years old with glioma.

This clone was seen once. The chain carries TRBV27 and TRBJ2-3, with 7 positions matching TRBD2. J lost 1 base, V lost 5 bases, and 9 bases had no gene match. The CDR3 runs to 16 residues. Germline CDR1 is MNHEY and CDR2 is SMNVEV (reference sequence). This chain's CDR3 is CASSPWAGVGTDTQYF. CDR3 nucleotides: TGTGCCAGCAGTCCATGGGCGGGAGTGGGCACAGATACGCAGTATTTT.

This chain uses TRBV7-9 with TRBJ1-6, with TRBD1 matching 7 bases. V dropped 5 bases and J dropped 9; count of bases not matched to a gene: 7. Germline V gives CDR1 SEHNR, CDR2 FQNEAQ (reference sequence). The CDR3 loop spans 14 amino acids. The CDR3 DNA is TGTGCCAGCAGCCCTAGGACAGGCCGTTCACCCCTCCACTTT. Translated, it gives CASSPRTGRSPLHF.

The chain combines TRBV5-5 with TRBJ1-2, with a tentative D call TRBD1 (5 bases). The V and J ends lost 1 base and 7 bases respectively, with 8 bases between them. The CDR3 runs to 12 residues. Germline V lookup: CDR1 SGHKS, CDR2 YYEKEE (reference sequence). CDR3 nucleotides: TGTGCCAGCAGCTTGAGGGGCACTGGCTACACCTTC. Translation gives CASSLRGTGYTF. Complete variable domain (other parts from reference TRBV5-5 and TRBJ1-2): DAGVTQSPTHLIKTRGQQVTLRCSPISGHKSVSWYQQVLGQGPQFIFQYYEKEERGRGNFPDRFSARQFPNYSSELNVNALLLGDSALYLCASSLRGTGYTFGSGTRLTVV.

J is TRBJ2-7 and V is TRBV14; D ambiguous. V was clipped by 0 bases and J by 2 bases, with 8 bases between them. CDR1 and CDR2 from the germline V gene are SGHDN and FVKESK. There are 14 residues in the CDR3. The CDR3 is CASSQDWAPYEQYF. The CDR3 DNA reads as TGTGCCAGCAGCCAAGATTGGGCCCCCTACGAGCAGTACTTC. The entire variable domain, with the rest obtained from reference TRBV14 and TRBJ2-7, is as follows: EAGVTQFPSHSVIEKGQTVTLRCDPISGHDNLYWYRRVMGKEIKFLLHFVKESKQDESGMPNNRFLAERTGGTYSTLKVQPAELEDSGVYFCASSQDWAPYEQYFGPGTRLTVT.

The chain has TRBV5-8 and TRBJ1-3, with D unclear. Trimming shortened V by 0 bases and J by 0 bases, and 10 bases separated the two germline ends. The germline CDR1 and CDR2 sequences are SGHTS and YDEGEE. This CDR3 has 16 residues. CDR3 loop: CASSLGPPGSGNTIYF. The CDR3 DNA sequence: TGTGCCAGCAGCTTGGGACCGCCAGGCTCTGGAAACACCATATATTTT.

The rearrangement uses TRBV5-6 and TRBJ2-7; 15 nucleotides match TRBD2. The CDR3 has 14 amino acids. Germline assignment: CDR1 SGHDT and CDR2 YYEEEE. V shed 7 bases and J 7 bases; nucleotides not matched to a gene: 6. As DNA, the CDR3 is TGTGCCAGCCTCCGGACTAGCGGGAGGGGTGAGCAGTACTTC. This translates into CASLRTSGRGEQYF.

V and J are TRBV30 and TRBJ1-2, with D tentatively TRBD1 (5 bases). V was pared by 3 bases and J by 7 bases, with 15 bases between. Germline V gives CDR1 GTSNPN, CDR2 SVGIG (reference sequence). The CDR3 has 13 residues. CDR3 in amino acids: CAWRPQGVSGYTF. The CDR3 DNA sequence: TGTGCCTGGAGACCCCAGGGAGTCTCTGGCTACACCTTC. The full variable domain, completed using reference TRBV30 and TRBJ1-2, is SQTIHQWPATLVQPVGSPLSLECTVEGTSNPNLYWYRQAAGRGLQLLFYSVGIGQISSEVPQNLSASRPQDRQFILSSKKLLLSDSGFYLCAWRPQGVSGYTFGSGTRLTVV.

The chain has TRBV28 and TRBJ1-2, with D hard to call. Trimming took off 2 bases at V and 5 bases at J, with 6 bases between the two ends. This CDR3 is built from 12 residues. Per the germline V gene, CDR1 is MDHEN and CDR2 is SYDVKM. The CDR3 DNA reads TGTGCCAGCAGTTTACTGGTTTATGGCTACACCTTC. This codes for CASSLLVYGYTF.

The rearrangement links TRBV5-4 to TRBJ2-2, with TRBD1 matching over 10 bases. The V and J ends lost 3 bases and 3 bases, in that order; junction bases with no gene match: 5. From germline, CDR1 is SGHNT and CDR2 YYREEE (reference sequence). The CDR3 has 16 residues. The CDR3 DNA reads as TGTGCCAGCAGCTCCACCGGGACAGGGGACACCGGGGAGCTGTTTTTT. Translated, it gives CASSSTGTGDTGELFF.

This clone was seen more than once but under ten times. The rearrangement joins TRBV10-1 to TRBJ2-5, with 8 nucleotides matching TRBD1. The CDR3 sequence is 13 residues long. From germline, CDR1 is WNHNN and CDR2 SYGVQD (reference sequence). The V segment lost 3 bases and the J segment 4 bases; nucleotides outside the gene matches: 1. CDR3 region: CASSDQGAETQYF. In nucleotides, the CDR3 is TGCGCCAGCAGTGATCAGGGGGCAGAGACCCAGTACTTC.

The chain combines TRBV30 with TRBJ1-2; maybe TRBD1 (5 bases). This CDR3 has 12 residues. V was pared by 4 bases and J by 5 bases, with 11 bases between. Germline CDR1 is GTSNPN and CDR2 is SVGIG (reference sequence). As DNA, the CDR3 is TGTGCCTGGAAAGGGCAGGGATATGGCTACACCTTC. As protein: CAWKGQGYGYTF. The variable domain in full, with the rest retrieved from reference TRBV30 and TRBJ1-2, is SQTIHQWPATLVQPVGSPLSLECTVEGTSNPNLYWYRQAAGRGLQLLFYSVGIGQISSEVPQNLSASRPQDRQFILSSKKLLLSDSGFYLCAWKGQGYGYTFGSGTRLTVV.

This chain uses TRBV19 with TRBJ1-1; no definite D call. Germline CDR1 and CDR2: LNHDA and SQIVND (reference sequence). The CDR3 is 16 residues long. The V gene lost 7 bases and the J gene lost 4 bases, with 22 bases spanning the gap. This CDR3 reads CASTETLYDKSTEAFF. The CDR3 coding sequence is TGTGCCAGTACCGAAACCCTCTATGATAAGTCCACTGAAGCTTTCTTT. Full variable domain (rest looked up from reference TRBV19 and TRBJ1-1): DGGITQSPKYLFRKEGQNVTLSCEQNLNHDAMYWYRQDPGQGLRLIYYSQIVNDFQKGDIAEGYSVSREKKESFPLTVTSAQKNPTAFYLCASTETLYDKSTEAFFGQGTRLTVV.

The chain combines TRBV28 with TRBJ2-7; D is ambiguous. Looked up from germline, CDR1 is MDHEN and CDR2 is SYDVKM. V lost 3 bases to trimming and J lost 4 bases, with 7 bases between them. This CDR3 is 12 amino acids long. For the CDR3, the DNA is TGTGCCAGCAGTTTGTCCGGGTACGAGCAGTACTTC. It specifies CASSLSGYEQYF.

The table lists this clone with a count of one. This rearrangement joins TRBV5-1 to TRBJ1-2; 7 bases map to TRBD1. The V gene end was trimmed by 3 bases and the J gene end by 4 bases; junction bases not matched to a gene: 9. The V gene's germline CDR1 is SGHRS and CDR2 YFSETQ. This CDR3 has 15 amino acids. The CDR3, as DNA: TGCGCCAGCAGCTACCGCCAGGGGGGGGGCTATGGCTACACCTTC. It is translated as CASSYRQGGGYGYTF.

The rearrangement joins TRBV6-5 to TRBJ1-2, with D hard to call. This CDR3 comprises 14 residues. V was shortened by 2 bases and J by 1 base, with 8 bases between the two germline ends. Germline V CDR1 and CDR2: MNHEY, SVGAGI. For the CDR3, the DNA is TGTGCCAGCAGTTACGGTCAGAGTAACTATGGCTACACCTTC. As protein: CASSYGQSNYGYTF.

This chain links TRBV7-2 with TRBJ2-7, with TRBD2 matching 10 bases. The V and J ends lost 4 bases and 1 base, in that order; junction bases with no gene match: 1. Germline CDR1 reads SGHTA; CDR2 reads FQGNSA. The CDR3 consists of 14 residues. CDR3 bases: TGTGCCAGCAGCTCTAGCGGGAGTTCCTACGAGCAGTACTTC. Its translation: CASSSSGSSYEQYF.

The chain carries TRBV5-6 and TRBJ2-1; 11 bases match TRBD2. With 0 bases clipped from V and 9 bases from J, the junction kept 8 bases outside the gene matches. Germline V gene data show CDR1 as SGHDT and CDR2 as YYEEEE. This CDR3 is built from 16 residues. CDR3 sequence: CASSLDTSGSSIEQFF. The CDR3 bases are TGTGCCAGCAGCTTGGATACTAGCGGGAGTAGTATTGAGCAGTTCTTC.

The chain employs TRBV11-2 and TRBJ1-4; 7 bases map to TRBD1. The CDR3 loop spans 15 amino acids. The J segment lost 6 bases and the V segment lost 6 bases, leaving 10 bases of the junction unmatched. From germline, CDR1 is SGHAT and CDR2 FQNNGV. The CDR3 region has the DNA TGTGCCAGCAGTCTGTACAGGACAGGTTATGAAAAACTGTTTTTT. This translates into CASSLYRTGYEKLFF.

V is TRBV30 and J is TRBJ2-5; no clear D. The V gene's germline CDR1 is GTSNPN and CDR2 SVGIG (reference sequence). V was shortened by 2 bases and J by 3 bases, with 13 bases between the two germline ends. The CDR3 runs to 14 residues. The CDR3 DNA reads TGTGCCTGGAGTATCGGTGGGCTAGAAGAGACCCAGTACTTC. This codes for CAWSIGGLEETQYF. The full variable domain, rest sourced from reference TRBV30 and TRBJ2-5, is SQTIHQWPATLVQPVGSPLSLECTVEGTSNPNLYWYRQAAGRGLQLLFYSVGIGQISSEVPQNLSASRPQDRQFILSSKKLLLSDSGFYLCAWSIGGLEETQYFGPGTRLLVL.

The chain joins TRBV6-1 to TRBJ2-5, with 7 bases identical to TRBD1. Germline CDR1 reads MNHNS; CDR2 reads SASEGT. J lost 1 base, V lost 6 bases, and 5 bases had no gene match. This CDR3 comprises 14 residues. The CDR3 nucleotides read TGTGCCAGCAGACAGACAGGGCGCCAAGAGACCCAGTACTTC. Translated, it gives CASRQTGRQETQYF.

Note on this clone: The conserved phenylalanine or tryptophan is not found at the CDR3 terminus, so this likely reflects a read error. The DNA is left out, because the CDR3 cannot be placed on it with certainty; the CDR3 is given as TCRdb lists it. The chain joins TRBV23-1 to TRBJ1-4. TRBV23-1 is identified as an open reading frame with a role that is uncertain. The CDR3 is made up of 11 amino acids, end residues included. The CDR3 loop reads CASSQSRGAHV.

The chain employs TRBV6-5 and TRBJ2-1; D gene uncertain. V lost 5 bases and J 13 bases, leaving 15 bases between the germline ends. The CDR3 covers 12 residues. Germline assignment: CDR1 MNHEY and CDR2 SVGAGI. The CDR3 bases are TGTGCCAGCAGTCCCGGCAGCAGTCTACAGTTCTTC. Its translation is CASSPGSSLQFF.

This clone was detected only once. The chain links TRBV6-5 to TRBJ2-1; the match to TRBD2 covers 7 bases. The V gene's germline CDR1 is MNHEY and CDR2 SVGAGI. V gave up 6 bases and J gave up 8 bases; unmatched junction bases: 13. The length of the CDR3 is 15 residues. The CDR3 spells CASRAWLADLHEQFF. Written as DNA, the CDR3 is TGTGCCAGCAGGGCCTGGCTAGCGGACCTTCATGAGCAGTTCTTC.

The V and J genes are TRBV30 and TRBJ1-3; D gene unclear. This CDR3 comprises 16 residues. V was trimmed by 1 base and J by 0 bases, leaving 13 bases between them. Germline CDR1 and CDR2: GTSNPN and SVGIG (reference sequence). CDR3 nucleotides: TGTGCCTGGAGTGGTGGCAGCTACTTCTCTGGAAACACCATATATTTT. Encoded protein: CAWSGGSYFSGNTIYF.

The J gene is TRBJ1-3, the V gene TRBV18, with a possible D match to TRBD1 (5 bases). From germline, CDR1 is KGHSH and CDR2 LQKENI. The V gene lost 3 bases and the J gene lost 0 bases, with 15 bases spanning the gap. The CDR3 has 17 residues. In DNA form, the CDR3 reads TGTGCCAGCTCACCTCGACAGCTTATCTACTCTGGAAACACCATATATTTT. It translates to CASSPRQLIYSGNTIYF.